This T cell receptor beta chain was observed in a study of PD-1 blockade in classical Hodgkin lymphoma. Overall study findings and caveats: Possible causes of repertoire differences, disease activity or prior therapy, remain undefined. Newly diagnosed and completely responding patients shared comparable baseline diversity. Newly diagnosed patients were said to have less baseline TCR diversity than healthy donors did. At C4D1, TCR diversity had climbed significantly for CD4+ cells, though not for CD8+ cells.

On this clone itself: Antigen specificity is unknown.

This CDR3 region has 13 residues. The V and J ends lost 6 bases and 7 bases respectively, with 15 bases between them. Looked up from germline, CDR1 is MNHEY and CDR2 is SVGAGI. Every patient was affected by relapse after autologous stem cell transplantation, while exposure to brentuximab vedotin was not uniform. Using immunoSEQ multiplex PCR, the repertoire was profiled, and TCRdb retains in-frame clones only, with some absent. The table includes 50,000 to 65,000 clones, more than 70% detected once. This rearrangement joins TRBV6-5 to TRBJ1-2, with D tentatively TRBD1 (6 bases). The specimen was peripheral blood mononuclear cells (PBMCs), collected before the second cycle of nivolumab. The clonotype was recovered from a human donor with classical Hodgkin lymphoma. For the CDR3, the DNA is TGTGCCAGCAGCGCCGAGGTGGGGGCTGGCTACACCTTC. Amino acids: CASSAEVGAGYTF.